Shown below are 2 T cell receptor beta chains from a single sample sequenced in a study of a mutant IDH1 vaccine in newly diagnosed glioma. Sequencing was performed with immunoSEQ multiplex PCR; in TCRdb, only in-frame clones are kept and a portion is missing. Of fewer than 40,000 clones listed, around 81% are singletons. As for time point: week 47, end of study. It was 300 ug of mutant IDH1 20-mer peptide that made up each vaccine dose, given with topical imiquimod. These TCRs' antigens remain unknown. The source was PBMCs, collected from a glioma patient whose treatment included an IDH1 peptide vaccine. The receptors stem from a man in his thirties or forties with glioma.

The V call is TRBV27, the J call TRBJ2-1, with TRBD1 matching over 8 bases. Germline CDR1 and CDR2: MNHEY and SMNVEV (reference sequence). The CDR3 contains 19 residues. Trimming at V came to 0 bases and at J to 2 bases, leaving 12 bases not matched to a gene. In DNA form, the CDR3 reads TGTGCCAGCAGTTTATCGATGGCCGCGACAGGGGATCCCTACAATGAGCAGTTCTTC. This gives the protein CASSLSMAATGDPYNEQFF.

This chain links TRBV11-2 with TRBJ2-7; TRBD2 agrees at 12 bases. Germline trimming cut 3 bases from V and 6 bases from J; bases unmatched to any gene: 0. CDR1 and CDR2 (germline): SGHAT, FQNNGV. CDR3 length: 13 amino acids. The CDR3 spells CASSLTSGSEQYF. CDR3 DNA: TGTGCCAGCAGCTTGACTAGCGGGAGCGAGCAGTACTTC.